Shown below are 8 T cell receptor delta chains from a single sample sequenced in a study of gamma-delta T cells after stem cell transplantation. TCRdb reprocessed the RT-PCR reads through CATT. Of about 5,700 delta-chain clones in the sample, roughly 2% were seen once. The specimen sequenced was gamma-delta T cells. Every receptor here comes from a human donor. It is not recorded whose cells these are; they may come from a transplant donor.

With respect to this clone: This clone may be a read error of a much larger clone one base away. The chain couples TRDV2 to TRDJ1; 10 nucleotides align to TRDD3. CDR3 size: 16 residues. Germline V CDR1 and CDR2: GEAIGNYY, EKD. For the CDR3, the DNA is TGTGCCTGTGGCACCGTAGGAGGGGGATACGCCGATAAACTCATCTTT. This encodes CACGTVGGGYADKLIF.

This clone was counted only a few times. The protein held in TCRdb is that of a much larger clone and does not match this DNA's translation at residue 9, likely because of a read error; the protein shown is translated from the DNA. The chain employs TRDV2 and TRDJ3, with 8 bases matching TRDD3. In germline, CDR1 is GEAIGNYY, CDR2 EKD. The CDR3 spans 19 residues. The junction had 8 bases not matched to a gene; V was cut back by 2 bases and J by 0 bases. The CDR3 spells CACDKLGESSSWDTRQMFF. For the CDR3, the DNA is TGTGCCTGTGACAAGCTGGGGGAGTCAAGCTCCTGGGACACCCGACAGATGTTTTTC.

Comment on this clone: TCRdb has a much larger clone's protein, which differs at residue 5 from the translation of this DNA, likely because of a read error; what is shown is the protein translated from the DNA. The rearrangement uses TRDV2 and TRDJ1, with 10 bases aligning to TRDD3. Looked up from germline, CDR1 is GEAIGNYY and CDR2 is EKD. The J segment lost 1 base and the V segment lost 2 bases, leaving 3 bases of the junction unmatched. This CDR3 region has 15 residues. This CDR3 is CACDSWGISTDKLIF. DNA for the CDR3: TGTGCCTGTGACAGCTGGGGGATAAGCACCGATAAACTCATCTTT.

Within the sample, this clone is medium-sized. CDR3 residues: CACDTVRRDTWDTRQMFF. For the CDR3, the DNA is TGTGCCTGTGACACCGTAAGAAGGGATACCTGGGACACCCGACAGATGTTTTTC. V gene TRDV2 combines with J gene TRDJ3, with D possibly TRDD3 on 6 matching bases. CDR1 GEAIGNYY and CDR2 EKD come from the germline V gene. The CDR3 runs 18 residues. The V end lost 0 bases, the J end lost 2 bases, and 13 bases lay between the germline ends.

V gene TRDV2 combines with J gene TRDJ3; 7 nucleotides line up with TRDD3. V was pared by 1 base and J by 0 bases, with 8 bases of the junction left unmatched. CDR3 length: 19 residues. Germline CDR1 reads GEAIGNYY; CDR2 reads EKD. This CDR3 is CACDTVGGSTSWDTRQMFF. Written as DNA, the CDR3 is TGTGCCTGTGACACTGTGGGGGGATCCACCTCCTGGGACACCCGACAGATGTTTTTC.

Notes on this clone: TCRdb's protein for this DNA is that of a much larger clone and differs from the translation at residue 4, likely a read error; the protein shown is the DNA translation. The chain links TRDV2 to TRDJ1, with TRDD3 matching 13 bases. The germline gives CDR1 GEAIGNYY, CDR2 EKD. The CDR3 has 19 amino acids. The CDR3 loop is CACVTLLGDTPKGSDKLIF. The CDR3, as DNA: TGTGCCTGTGTCACCCTACTGGGGGATACGCCTAAAGGCTCCGATAAACTCATCTTT.

This clone was seen a few times. The chain carries TRDV2 and TRDJ1; 8 bases line up with TRDD3. Germline lookup yields CDR1 GEAIGNYY and CDR2 EKD. With V trimmed by 0 bases and J by 1 base, 12 bases remained unmatched. The CDR3 has 18 residues. CDR3 region: CACDTITGGEDPTDKLIF. DNA of the CDR3: TGTGCCTGTGACACCATCACTGGGGGTGAGGACCCCACCGATAAACTCATCTTT.

Details on this clone: TCRdb has a much larger clone's protein, which differs at residue 12 from the translation of this DNA, likely because of a read error; what is shown is the protein translated from the DNA. This chain uses TRDV2 with TRDJ1; 7 nucleotides align to TRDD3. This CDR3 has 18 amino acids. Germline lookup yields CDR1 GEAIGNYY and CDR2 EKD. Trimming took 3 bases from V and 1 from J; bases not matched to a gene: 16. This CDR3 is CACDPVLGNTQITDKLIF. The CDR3 DNA reads TGTGCCTGTGACCCAGTACTGGGGAATACGCAAATCACCGATAAACTCATCTTT.